The TCR beta chain described here comes from a study of cytomegalovirus exposure and HLA in healthy donors (dated by TCRdb to 2017 to 2019). With regard to the full study: In an earlier analysis of under 750 of the donors, under 300 Gb of sequence data and just under 120 million unique TCR beta sequences from about 179 million T cells were reported. All discovery cohort repertoires had been generated using a single sequencing platform. In the later analysis, no new phenotypic data were used to find candidate immune exposures; instead, reliance was placed on TCR beta sequences and their occurrence across donors. A later analysis re-analyzed previously published TCR beta repertoires from about 730 donors and added high-resolution HLA genotyping to study TCR occurrence patterns. Donor age, sex, ethnicity and CMV serostatus were collected together with the repertoire data. In addition to the first cohort of 666 subjects, a separate validation cohort of 120 different subjects was used. HLA typing included class I and class II loci at four-digit resolution. The aim of the study was to test whether cataloging public T cell receptors could identify signatures of past pathogen exposure. Genome-wide SNP genotypes for about 65% of the 666 donors were used in a later genetic analysis, which treated that subset as a discovery cohort. Typing coverage differed by locus: A, B, C, DRB1 and DQB1 were typed in about 629-630 donors, DQA1 in 500 to 550, DPA1 in 600 to 610, and DPB1 in 450 to 480. An early release that covered around 590 HLA-typed donors contained approximately 300 gigabases of sequencing data and tens of millions of unique TCR sequences. In an earlier analysis of a few hundred of the donors, high-throughput TCR beta sequencing was used to judge whether each TCR beta V gene segment behaved as functional or pseudogenic. To predict cytomegalovirus infection status, the study combined high-throughput TCR immunosequencing, statistical association of individual TCRs with disease status, and machine learning. Roughly 5 DR-DQ haplotypes were handled as single units for association and clustering, since linkage in the cohort was strong. Across approximately 420 genotyped donors of the cohort, an average of 235,054 unique TCR beta nucleotide sequences per donor were sequenced, and 15% to 20% of those sequences were non-productive. The genetic ancestry cluster associated with self-reported Caucasian donors included 81% of the approximately 400 genotyped donors. The study profiled the T cell repertoires of hundreds of subjects by immunosequencing and related them to cytomegalovirus serostatus.

From the cysteine up to the phenylalanine, the CDR3 has a length of 14 residues. Of all the DNA, just the CDR3 is kept, 42 bases in frame from base 1. The germline V end is reduced by 5 bases and the J end by 4 bases; junction bases left unmatched: 10. CDR1 and CDR2 were assigned from the germline V gene as SQVTM and ANQGSEA. Libraries were prepared through the immunoSEQ multiplex PCR assay. For the multiplex PCR, a mixture combining 60 forward primers for TCR Vbeta segments and 13 reverse primers for TCR Jbeta segments was used. The CDR3 region of rearranged TCR beta genes was amplified from genomic DNA with a multiplex PCR assay. On the Illumina HiSeq System, the amplified TCR beta libraries were sequenced as 87-base-pair reads. Processing in the source paper ran as follows. Across the roughly 640 repertoires, a later analysis counted around 80 million unique TCR beta chains, some 11 million of which were shared by at least two donors. Raw reads were error-corrected and collapsed into unique sequences by a nearest-neighbor algorithm in which closely related sequences were merged to remove PCR and sequencing errors. To assign V, D and J gene segments, CDR3 sequences were aligned to IMGT reference sequences. For a sequence to be retained, a match of at least six nucleotides to both a V gene segment and a J gene segment was required. Rearrangements were classified as productive when the CDR3 lacked stop codons and remained in frame with V and J, and all other rearrangements were classified as non-productive. Following IMGT convention, CDR3 was defined as the stretch from the second conserved V-encoded cysteine up to the conserved J-encoded phenylalanine. Sequences without an unambiguous match to a single V gene segment were excluded from the earlier analysis of approximately 600 of the donors. An earlier analysis of fewer than 650 of the donors classified V segments as functional when productive rearrangements were above 56.7% and as segregating when the standard deviation between donors was above 5%. A statistical classification framework was built to diagnose cytomegalovirus status from the catalog of TCR beta chain sequences. In a later analysis, V and J genes were assigned by comparing TCR nucleotide sequences against IMGT/GENE-DB human TR gene sequences. The TCRdist pipeline was used in a later analysis to assign CDR3 sequences and most-parsimonious VDJ recombination scenarios. In a later analysis, each TCR beta chain was defined by its CDR3 amino acid sequence together with its V-gene family, and reads lacking a unique V-gene family were excluded. In a later analysis, around 650 highly shared, low-generation-probability nucleotide sequences were removed to address suspected cross-contamination and a sequencing artifact. A later analysis calculated a clonal expansion index for each public chain from normalized within-repertoire ranks of inferred template counts. Generation probabilities in a later analysis came from a VDJ recombination model fitted to out-of-frame rearrangements, and those results were checked against IGoR. A later analysis scored TCR-TCR, TCR-HLA and TCR-CMV co-occurrence with hypergeometric tests, applying a repertoire-size bias correction to TCR pairs. False discovery rates were estimated in a later analysis by permuting HLA or CMV assignments 20 times. In a later analysis, co-occurring TCRs were grouped using DBSCAN, with TCRdist sequence similarity added in when clustering inside HLA-allele-positive subsets. For co-occurrence clustering, repertoires with fewer than 30,000 or more than 120,000 public chains were excluded, along with several repertoires with anomalous nucleotide sharing. The source is immuneACCESS, and TCRdb retained only in-frame sequences with V and J called. Part of the clones is not carried over; for the studies checked, unresolved V genes explain less than half of this, and the remainder is unexplained. The DNA gave D and trimming, while V, J and clone size come from that table. This sample holds approximately 130,000 clones; more than 60% were observed only once. The top ten constitute roughly 3.2% of the sample.

Concerning this clone: Its antigen has not been determined. Qualities for individual bases were not recorded, and no much larger clone is one base off.

Here is what the overall study found, with its caveats: For the cohort, immune exposure information was limited to CMV serostatus. A later analysis reported that several top co-occurrence clusters appeared linked to parvovirus B19, influenza, CMV and Epstein-Barr virus. A later analysis found that HLA-associated TCR beta chains were more clonally expanded and had lower generation probabilities than equally common non-associated chains. Most TCR sequences were seen in very few donors, while some public TCRs were found in many individuals. A further reported finding was that TCR beta sequences accurately predicted the HLA-A and HLA-B alleles for most subjects in the first cohort. The 87-base-pair reads could not distinguish some IMGT-functional V segments, including TRBV6-2 and TRBV6-3, so those segments were excluded. Presence/absence analyses assumed roughly uniform sequencing depth across donors, an assumption that may not hold. When HLA alleles, especially DR and DQ, strongly co-occurred, TCR associations were difficult to assign to individual alleles. Broadly in line with IMGT annotations, most TCR beta V segments showed up in productive rearrangements about 87% or about 30% of the time in an earlier analysis of about 500 of the donors. At a false discovery rate of 0.05, a later analysis linked some 17,000 TCR beta sequences to specific HLA alleles. A later genetic analysis reported fewer N-insertions in productive TCRs among donors in an Asian-associated ancestry cluster than the roughly 620-donor mean. In a later analysis, TCR association rates were found to vary across HLA loci, with the most associated TCRs seen for DRB1 alleles and the fewest for HLA-C alleles. In vitro tests confirmed that a few of the cytomegalovirus-associated TCR beta chains recognize cytomegalovirus antigens. HLA typing was unavailable for some donors at each locus, so association tests used only the typed subset. Cytomegalovirus status was reported to be diagnosed by the classifier with high specificity and sensitivity in both the original and validation cohorts. A total of 150 or so TCR beta chains were listed by the study as associated with cytomegalovirus. Linkage disequilibrium might explain the correlated functional status among segregating V segments, but an unknown experimental factor could not be excluded. The authors suggested that the approach could potentially be generalized to other disease states and immunological phenotypes. The earlier analysis of 587 of the donors excluded 15 to 20 rarely observed V segments, including chromosome 9 orphons, because counts were too low. According to a later analysis, most CMV-associated TCR beta chains appeared to be HLA-restricted, and the HLA associations seemed to be driven largely by CMV exposure. A cluster of highly shared sequence variants was judged likely to be a technical artifact of the sequencing pipeline. An association between a missense DCLRE1C variant and V-gene and J-gene trimming of TCR beta chains was found in a later genetic analysis and replicated in an independent cohort. In this cohort, only TCR beta chains were sequenced, and detectable features were limited by the absence of alpha or paired-chain data.

The cohort comprised 670 or so healthy bone marrow donors. Cohort members were all nominally healthy when sampled, although unrecorded immune exposures were likely present. The donor was CMV seronegative and was included in the group of about 400 seronegative cohort members. Each donor provided a peripheral blood sample, and peripheral blood mononuclear cells were used for TCR beta sequencing. The Qiagen DNeasy Blood Extraction Kit was used to extract genomic DNA from the blood cell samples. Sequences were obtained from PBMCs. The source of this sequence is a man younger than 45 in good health and CMV-seronegative. The rearrangement joined TRBV29-1 to TRBJ1-1; 7 middle bases align to TRBD1. This receptor carries the CDR3 CSVRQGGLLTEAFF. The sequenced DNA: TGCAGCGTTAGACAGGGTGGGTTGCTCACTGAAGCTTTCTTT.